Presented here are 23 T cell receptor beta chains from one specimen sequenced in a study of CD8 T cells in Susac syndrome. RNA was extracted with the RNeasy kit, and a quantity of 0.5 to 1 ug was reverse transcribed using random hexamers. TCRdb re-analysed the immunoSEQ multiplex PCR reads in MiXCR, keeping a single row per CDR3 protein. The profile shows under 150,000 distinct CDR3 sequences, approximately 95% of them singletons. Sequencing was performed on CD4+ T cells from PBMCs. Receptors originate from a human donor with Susac syndrome.

This chain links TRBV20-1 with TRBJ2-2, with TRBD2 identical over 9 bases. The CDR3 is 15 amino acids. Germline V gene data show CDR1 as DFQATT and CDR2 as SNEGSKA (reference sequence). V lost 0 bases to trimming and J lost 1 base; unmatched junction nucleotides: 0. The CDR3 DNA reads TGCAGTGCTAGAGAGACTAGCGGGAACACCGGGGAGCTGTTTTTT. This codes for CSARETSGNTGELFF.

V and J are TRBV29-1 and TRBJ1-1; D is uncertain. The V end was cut by 4 bases, the J end by 4 bases, with 10 bases between. The CDR3 runs to 12 residues. The germline gives CDR1 SQVTM, CDR2 ANQGSEA. The CDR3 sequence: CSVAQPATEAFF. CDR3 in DNA: TGCAGCGTTGCGCAGCCAGCCACTGAAGCTTTCTTT.

This sequence joins TRBV29-1 and TRBJ2-3; TRBD2 aligns across 9 bases. Germline V gene lookup returns CDR1 SQVTM and CDR2 ANQGSEA. CDR3 length equals 13 residues. J gave up 2 bases and V 6 bases, and 3 bases lay outside the gene matches. CDR3 region: CSVERGATDTQYF. DNA for the CDR3: TGCAGCGTCGAGCGGGGGGCCACAGATACGCAGTATTTT.

V gene TRBV20-1 combines with J gene TRBJ1-2; D ambiguous. The CDR3 spans 9 residues. Germline-derived CDR1 and CDR2 are DFQATT and SNEGSKA (reference sequence). The CDR3 sequence: CRVGYGYTF. CDR3 sequence (DNA): TGCCGGGTGGGCTATGGCTACACCTTC.

V gene TRBV20-1 combines with J gene TRBJ2-3, with 8 bases that match TRBD2. Trimming cost V 6 bases and J 6 bases; bases outside gene matches: 8. Germline values: CDR1 DFQATT, CDR2 SNEGSKA (reference sequence). This CDR3 contains 13 residues. The CDR3 region is CSAPSGRGDTQYF. CDR3 DNA: TGCAGTGCCCCAAGCGGGAGAGGGGATACGCAGTATTTT.

The rearrangement links TRBV5-6 to TRBJ1-1; D uncertain. Germline CDR1 is SGHDT and CDR2 is YYEEEE. Between the trimmed V and J ends, which lost 4 bases and 4 bases, there was a span of 8 bases. The CDR3 is 12 residues long. This CDR3 is CASSPDGTEAFF. The CDR3 DNA sequence: TGTGCCAGCAGCCCGGACGGCACTGAAGCTTTCTTT. Together with reference TRBV5-6 and TRBJ1-1, the CDR3 gives the full variable domain: DAGVTQSPTHLIKTRGQQVTLRCSPKSGHDTVSWYQQALGQGPQFIFQYYEEEERQRGNFPDRFSGHQFPNYSSELNVNALLLGDSALYLCASSPDGTEAFFGQGTRLTVV.

The chain carries TRBV30 and TRBJ1-6; 9 nucleotides match TRBD1. Germline assignment: CDR1 GTSNPN and CDR2 SVGIG (reference sequence). Trimming at V came to 4 bases and at J to 9 bases, leaving 4 bases not matched to a gene. The CDR3 spans 13 residues. CDR3 nucleotide sequence: TGTGCCTGGACGGACAGGGGTAGTTCACCCCTCCACTTT. It encodes CAWTDRGSSPLHF. Filled out from reference TRBV30 and TRBJ1-6, the complete variable domain reads SQTIHQWPATLVQPVGSPLSLECTVEGTSNPNLYWYRQAAGRGLQLLFYSVGIGQISSEVPQNLSASRPQDRQFILSSKKLLLSDSGFYLCAWTDRGSSPLHFGNGTRLTVT.

The chain couples TRBV18 to TRBJ1-5, with 7 bases that match TRBD1. The trim removed 3 bases at V and 4 bases at J, leaving 9 bases unmatched. This CDR3 is built from 16 residues. In germline, CDR1 is KGHSH, CDR2 LQKENI. The CDR3 sequence: CASSPYDRAVNQPQHF. The CDR3 nucleotides are TGTGCCAGCTCACCGTATGACAGGGCCGTGAATCAGCCCCAGCATTTT.

The genes are TRBV18 and TRBJ1-5; possibly TRBD1 for D (6 bases). The V and J ends lost 6 bases and 3 bases respectively, with 12 bases between them. This CDR3 is 14 amino acids long. Germline CDR1 is KGHSH and CDR2 is LQKENI. CDR3: CASSEDSLNQPQHF. The CDR3 region has the DNA TGTGCCAGCTCCGAGGACAGCCTCAATCAGCCCCAGCATTTT.

The genes are TRBV4-2 and TRBJ1-1, with 8 positions matching TRBD1. After removal of 3 bases from V and 3 bases from J, the junction contained 9 bases not matched to a gene. CDR3 size: 16 residues. CDR1 and CDR2 (germline): LGHNA, YNFKEQ. CDR3 region: CASSQDPGQEYTEAFF. In DNA, the CDR3 is TGTGCCAGCAGCCAGGATCCGGGACAGGAGTACACTGAAGCTTTCTTT.

The chain combines TRBV20-1 with TRBJ2-7; D remains ambiguous. Germline V CDR1 and CDR2: DFQATT, SNEGSKA (reference sequence). Deletions cut 1 base from V and 6 bases from J, with 7 bases between. The CDR3 sequence is 11 residues long. In DNA, the CDR3 is TGCAGTGCTAGAGGTCATTCCGAGCAGTACTTC. Protein product: CSARGHSEQYF.

CDR3 sequence reads: CSARRGQNSYEQYF. The CDR3 DNA follows: TGCAGTGCTAGGAGGGGACAGAACTCCTACGAGCAGTACTTC. This sequence joins TRBV20-1 and TRBJ2-7, with 7 positions matching TRBD1. Germline assignment: CDR1 DFQATT and CDR2 SNEGSKA (reference sequence). The CDR3 length is 14 residues. J lost 0 bases, V lost 3 bases, and 5 bases had no gene match.

V and J are TRBV29-1 and TRBJ1-1; D ambiguous. V was cut by 6 bases and J by 0 bases, with 8 bases left in between. Germline CDR1 reads SQVTM; CDR2 reads ANQGSEA. The CDR3 sequence is 12 residues long. CDR3 amino acids: CSVRTLNTEAFF. CDR3 DNA sequence: TGCAGCGTACGGACTCTGAACACTGAAGCTTTCTTT.

This rearrangement joins TRBV4-1 to TRBJ2-7; 10 bases line up with TRBD2. Germline trimming cut 4 bases from V and 0 bases from J; bases unmatched to any gene: 6. The CDR3 length is 16 residues. The germline V gene has CDR1 MGHRA and CDR2 YSYEKL. Here the CDR3 reads CASSPQRTSGSYEQYF. The CDR3 bases are TGCGCCAGCAGCCCACAGAGGACTAGCGGCTCCTACGAGCAGTACTTC.

The CDR3 bases are TGCGCCAGCAGCCAAGGACCCCGGGGCGTGAACACCGGGGAGCTGTTTTTT. Residues: CASSQGPRGVNTGELFF. The chain couples TRBV4-3 to TRBJ2-2; D is tentatively TRBD1 or TRBD2 (5 bases each). Trimming stripped 1 base from V and 1 base from J, with 13 bases between. The CDR3 spans 17 residues. Per the germline V gene, CDR1 is LGHNA and CDR2 is YSLEER.

CDR3 in DNA: TGTGCTAGTGGCTGGGACGGCCGGGGCAATGAGCAGTTCTTC. Translation: CASGWDGRGNEQFF. The gene calls are TRBV12-5 and TRBJ2-1, with D possibly being TRBD1 or TRBD2 (5 bases each). V was clipped by 6 bases and J by 6 bases, with 15 bases between them. The germline V gene encodes CDR1 LGHNT and CDR2 FRNRAP. This CDR3 comprises 14 residues.

This sequence joins TRBV6-2 or TRBV6-3 and TRBJ1-1, with D unclear. There are 17 residues in the CDR3. Trimming took off 0 bases at V and 1 base at J, with 15 bases between the two ends. Germline V gene data show CDR1 as MNHEY and CDR2 as SVGEGT. CDR3 nucleotide sequence: TGTGCCAGCAGTTACTCGGTCCTGCGAGGGAAGAACACTGAAGCTTTCTTT. Protein: CASSYSVLRGKNTEAFF.

The J gene is TRBJ2-1, the V gene TRBV23-1; TRBD2 is a possible D gene (6 bases). TRBV23-1 is known as an ORF, though its function is uncertain. The CDR3 covers 15 residues. V was clipped by 4 bases and J by 2 bases, with 12 bases between them. The CDR3 nucleotides are TGCGCCAGCAGTCCCCGTGGCGGGGCCTACAATGAGCAGTTCTTC. As protein: CASSPRGGAYNEQFF.

This clonotype was detected only once. V gene TRBV20-1 combines with J gene TRBJ2-4; D tentatively reads TRBD1 or TRBD2 (5 bases each). CDR1 and CDR2 (germline): DFQATT, SNEGSKA (reference sequence). The CDR3 covers 14 residues. V was clipped by 3 bases and J by 9 bases, with 18 bases between them. The DNA for the CDR3 is TGCAGTGCTAGGACTCCGGGACGAAGAACCATTCAGTACTTC. Its translation is CSARTPGRRTIQYF.

CDR3 DNA sequence: TGCAGTGCTAGAGTCGCGTCCGGGGCCAACGTCCTGACTTTC. The encoded protein is CSARVASGANVLTF. The chain links TRBV20-1 to TRBJ2-6; D is unclear. V was pared by 1 base and J by 4 bases, with 8 bases between. CDR1 is DFQATT and CDR2 is SNEGSKA in the germline V gene (reference sequence). This CDR3 contains 14 residues.

The chain has TRBV4-2 and TRBJ2-1; D may match TRBD1 or TRBD2 (5 bases each). From germline, CDR1 is LGHNA and CDR2 YNFKEQ. V was clipped by 4 bases and J by 1 base, with 17 bases between them. The CDR3 totals 17 residues. For the CDR3, the DNA is TGTGCCAGCAGCCGGAACCAAGGAGAGGGGTCCTACAATGAGCAGTTCTTC. This codes for CASSRNQGEGSYNEQFF.

V usage is TRBV12-3 or TRBV12-4 and J usage is TRBJ1-4; D is possibly TRBD1 (5 bases). There are 14 residues in the CDR3. V lost 2 bases, J lost 6 bases, and 10 bases lay in between. In nucleotides, the CDR3 is TGTGCCAGCAGTTTACGGGGGATACATGAAAAACTGTTTTTT. Amino acid sequence: CASSLRGIHEKLFF.

V gene TRBV30 combines with J gene TRBJ2-7; 11 bases map to TRBD2. The length of the CDR3 is 13 residues. The V gene end was trimmed by 4 bases and the J gene end by 5 bases; junction bases not matched to a gene: 4. The germline V gene encodes CDR1 GTSNPN and CDR2 SVGIG (reference sequence). The CDR3 protein is CAWNRLAGHEQYF. The CDR3 region has the DNA TGTGCCTGGAACCGACTAGCGGGGCACGAGCAGTACTTC.